This T cell receptor beta chain was sequenced in a study of cytomegalovirus exposure and HLA in healthy donors. Study in general: Later analysis reported that the approximately 130 validation repertoires shared the platform of the approximately 690 first-cohort repertoires. Study results and limitations: Cytomegalovirus status was reportedly diagnosed by the classifier with high specificity and sensitivity.

To note about this clone: Its matching antigen is unknown.

The V end lost 2 bases, the J end lost 10 bases, and 22 bases lay between the germline ends. Germline V CDR1 and CDR2: SGHNT, YYREEE (reference sequence). CDR3 length: 16 residues. TCRdb keeps only in-frame clones here, not all; method: immunoSEQ multiplex PCR. The sample contains under 250,000 clones, roughly 83% of which appear only once. The approximately 120-subject validation cohort, separate from the roughly 700-subject first cohort, included the donors. The chain couples TRBV5-4 to TRBJ2-1; D might be TRBD1 (6 bases). The sample comprised PBMCs. This TCR derives from a young woman in good health and CMV-seronegative. The DNA for the CDR3 is TGTGCCAGCAGCTTCCCCCCAGGCAAGGGACAATGGGAGCAGTTCTTC. Residues: CASSFPPGKGQWEQFF.